This TCR beta chain appears in the sequencing data of a study of cytomegalovirus exposure and HLA in healthy donors (dated by TCRdb to the late 2010s). Study-wide context: An earlier analysis of around 600 of the donors reported 250 to 300 Gb of sequence data and approximately 110 million unique TCR beta sequences from 150 million to 200 million T cells. An early release that covered fewer than 800 HLA-typed donors contained around 330 gigabases of sequencing data and 80 million or so unique TCR sequences. Besides the first cohort of about 730 subjects, a separate validation cohort made up of roughly 120 different subjects was used. The study combined high-throughput TCR immunosequencing, statistical association of individual TCRs with disease status, and machine learning to predict cytomegalovirus infection status. Among 398 genotyped donors of the cohort, an average of approximately 240,000 unique TCR beta nucleotide sequences were sequenced per donor, around a sixth of them non-productive. Roughly five DR-DQ haplotypes were handled as single units for association and clustering because linkage in the cohort was strong. The study aimed to test whether cataloging public T cell receptors could reveal signatures of past pathogen exposure. Rather than using new phenotypic data, the later analysis identified candidate immune exposures from TCR beta sequences and from how often those sequences occurred across donors. All discovery cohort repertoires had been generated on a single sequencing platform. In an earlier analysis of roughly 580 of the donors, high-throughput TCR beta sequencing was used to judge whether each TCR beta V gene segment behaved as functional or pseudogenic. Among the roughly 410 genotyped donors, approximately 82% belonged to the genetic ancestry cluster associated with self-reported Caucasian donors. Class I and class II HLA loci were covered by the typing at four-digit resolution. A later analysis re-examined previously published TCR beta repertoires from over 500 donors and added high-resolution HLA genotyping to investigate patterns of TCR occurrence. Donor age, sex, ethnicity and CMV serostatus were compiled alongside the repertoire data. The study used immunosequencing to profile the T cell repertoires of approximately 650 subjects and linked those repertoires to cytomegalovirus serostatus. The number of donors typed differed by locus, with roughly 620-640 for A, B, C, DRB1 and DQB1, around 500 for DQA1, some 570 for DPA1, and some 450 for DPB1. A later genetic analysis used genome-wide SNP genotypes for about 60% of the 666 donors, treating that subset as a discovery cohort. Study-wide findings and limitations: HLA typing was unavailable for some donors at each locus, so association tests used only the typed subset. The authors suggested that the approach could potentially be generalized to other disease states and immunological phenotypes. This cohort had only TCR beta chains sequenced, and the lack of alpha or paired-chain data limited which features could be detected. The earlier analysis of approximately 560 of the donors excluded roughly 17 rarely observed V segments, including chromosome 9 orphons, because counts were too low. The classifier was reported to diagnose cytomegalovirus status with high specificity and sensitivity in both the original and validation cohorts. Assigning TCR associations to individual alleles was difficult when HLA alleles, especially DR and DQ, strongly co-occurred. In a later analysis, HLA-associated TCR beta chains were found to be more clonally expanded and to have lower generation probabilities than equally common non-associated chains. According to a later genetic analysis, donors in an Asian-associated ancestry cluster had fewer N-insertions in productive TCRs than the approximately 700-donor mean. At a false discovery rate of 0.05, a later analysis linked some 18,000 TCR beta sequences to specific HLA alleles. Because the 87-base-pair reads could not distinguish some IMGT-functional V segments, including TRBV6-2 and TRBV6-3, those segments were excluded. Broadly in line with IMGT annotations, most TCR beta V segments showed up in productive rearrangements about 87% or about 30% of the time in an earlier analysis of 450 to 750 of the donors. A later analysis found that most CMV-associated TCR beta chains appeared HLA-restricted, with HLA associations seemingly driven largely by CMV exposure. CMV serostatus was the only immune exposure information available for the cohort. According to a later analysis, parvovirus B19, influenza, CMV and Epstein-Barr virus appeared linked to several top co-occurrence clusters. Most TCR sequences were observed very rarely across donors, whereas some public TCRs were present in many individuals. The presence/absence analyses assumed that sequencing depth was roughly uniform across donors, and that assumption may not be true. The study gave a list of some 150 TCR beta chains associated with cytomegalovirus. Linkage disequilibrium might explain the correlated functional status among segregating V segments, but an unknown experimental factor could not be ruled out. An association between a missense DCLRE1C variant and V-gene and J-gene trimming of TCR beta chains was found in a later genetic analysis and replicated in an independent cohort. A few of the identified cytomegalovirus-associated TCR beta chains were confirmed in vitro to be specific for cytomegalovirus antigens. A cluster of highly shared sequence variants was judged likely to be a technical artifact of the sequencing pipeline. In a later analysis, the rate of TCR association differed among HLA loci, with DRB1 alleles having the most associated TCRs and HLA-C alleles having the fewest. A further reported finding was that TCR beta sequences accurately predicted the HLA-A and HLA-B alleles for most subjects in the first cohort.

The germline V gene provides CDR1 SNHLY and CDR2 FYNNEI. V sheds 4 bases and J sheds 5 bases, leaving 14 bases between their ends. The CDR3 runs 14 amino acids, cysteine and phenylalanine included. Only the CDR3 region is kept as DNA, spanning 42 bases read in frame from base 1. Library preparation was by the immunoSEQ multiplex PCR assay. For the multiplex PCR, a mixture combining 60 forward primers for TCR Vbeta segments and 13 reverse primers for TCR Jbeta segments was used. The CDR3 region of rearranged TCR beta genes was amplified from genomic DNA with a multiplex PCR assay. Amplified TCR beta libraries were sequenced as 87-base-pair reads on the Illumina HiSeq System. Processing in the source paper ran as follows. A later analysis tallied about 77 million unique TCR beta chains across the 666 repertoires, and about 12 million of those chains were shared by two or more donors. Raw reads were error-corrected and collapsed into unique sequences by a nearest-neighbor algorithm in which closely related sequences were merged to remove PCR and sequencing errors. V, D and J gene segments were assigned by aligning CDR3 sequences to IMGT reference sequences. For a sequence to be retained, a match of at least six nucleotides was required to both a V gene segment and a J gene segment. Rearrangements were called productive when the CDR3 lacked stop codons and stayed in frame with V and J; all others were non-productive. Following IMGT convention, CDR3 was defined as the stretch from the second conserved V-encoded cysteine up to the conserved J-encoded phenylalanine. In an earlier analysis of 587 of the donors, sequences lacking an unambiguous match to a single V gene segment were excluded. An earlier analysis of approximately 590 of the donors classified V segments as functional when productive rearrangements were above 56.7% and as segregating when the standard deviation between donors was above 5%. A statistical classification framework was built for diagnosing cytomegalovirus status from the catalog of TCR beta chain sequences. A later analysis assigned V and J genes by comparing TCR nucleotide sequences with IMGT/GENE-DB human TR gene sequences. The TCRdist pipeline was used in a later analysis to assign CDR3 sequences and most-parsimonious VDJ recombination scenarios. In a later analysis, each TCR beta chain was defined by its CDR3 amino acid sequence together with its V-gene family, and reads without a unique V-gene family were excluded. A later analysis removed nearly 600 highly shared, low-generation-probability nucleotide sequences to deal with suspected cross-contamination and a sequencing artifact. For each public chain, a later analysis derived a clonal expansion index from normalized ranks of inferred template counts within each repertoire. A later analysis computed generation probabilities with a VDJ recombination model fitted to out-of-frame rearrangements, and checked the results against IGoR. A later analysis scored TCR-TCR, TCR-HLA and TCR-CMV co-occurrence with hypergeometric tests, applying a repertoire-size bias correction to TCR pairs. A later analysis estimated false discovery rates by permuting HLA or CMV assignments 20 times. In a later analysis, co-occurring TCRs were grouped using DBSCAN, and TCRdist sequence similarity was added for clustering within HLA-allele-positive subsets. Co-occurrence clustering excluded repertoires with fewer than 30,000 or more than 120,000 public chains, plus five with anomalous nucleotide sharing. Imported from immuneACCESS, the table was reduced by TCRdb to in-frame sequences with V and J called. These copies leave out some clones; in studies compared against another copy, an unresolved V gene accounts for under half, and the cause of the remainder is not known. V, J and clone size are those of that table, while D and trimming were read from the DNA. The sample table lists about 170,000 clones, approximately 78% of them with a count of one. Less than 2.5% of the sample comes from the top ten.

On this clone: What this receptor recognizes is not known. No base quality values were provided; no much bigger clone lies one nucleotide off.

The cohort consisted of 650 to 700 healthy bone marrow donors. At the time of sampling, all cohort members were nominally healthy, though unrecorded immune exposures were likely present. CMV serostatus was recorded as positive for almost 300 and negative for about 55% of the roughly 700 cohort members, whereas no CMV serostatus was recorded for the donor in question. Every donor gave a peripheral blood sample, and the peripheral blood mononuclear cells from that sample were used for TCR beta sequencing. The Qiagen DNeasy Blood Extraction Kit was used to extract genomic DNA from the blood cell samples.

The sample consisted of PBMCs. The receptor chain draws on TRBV2 and TRBJ2-5; a tentative D match to TRBD2 spans 5 bases. The origin of this receptor is a human donor in good health. The CDR3 reads CASSGDSPGETQYF. The DNA sequence is as follows: TGTGCCAGCAGTGGTGACTCACCGGGGGAGACCCAGTACTTC.